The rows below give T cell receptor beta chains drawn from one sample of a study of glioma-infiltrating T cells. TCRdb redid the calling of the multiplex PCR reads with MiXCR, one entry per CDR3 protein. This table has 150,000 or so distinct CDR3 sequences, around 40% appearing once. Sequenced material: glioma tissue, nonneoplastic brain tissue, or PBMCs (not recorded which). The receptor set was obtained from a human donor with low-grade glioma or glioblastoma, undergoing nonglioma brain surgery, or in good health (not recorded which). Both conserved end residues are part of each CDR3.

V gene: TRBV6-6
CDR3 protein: CASSSDRGGQPQHF

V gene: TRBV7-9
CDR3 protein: CARGGSRGDDNSPLHF

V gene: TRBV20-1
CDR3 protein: CSAHSSSGGGSYNEQFF

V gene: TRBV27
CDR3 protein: CASSAILRYRTYEQYF

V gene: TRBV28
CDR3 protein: CASSTGGQGYTF

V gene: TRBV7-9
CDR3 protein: CASSFDSYGYTF

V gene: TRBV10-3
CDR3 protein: CAINEGNTIYF

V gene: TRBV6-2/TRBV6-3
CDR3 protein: CASSYLTERPGNTIYF

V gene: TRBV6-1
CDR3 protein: CASTPGRPSTDTQYF

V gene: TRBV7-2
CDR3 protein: CASSSYSGNKNIQYF

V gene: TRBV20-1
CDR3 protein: CSAREGGRATYEQYF

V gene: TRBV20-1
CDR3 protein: CSAKGQLGLGTEAFF

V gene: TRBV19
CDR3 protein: CASSMWGANEQFF